A selection of T cell receptor beta chains follows, all from one sample in a study of Tregs in tolerant kidney transplant recipients. The method was immunoSEQ multiplex PCR; TCRdb's version includes in-frame clones alone and lacks a portion of them. The sample shows tens of thousands of clones, 84% of them seen only once. Sequenced material: CD4+ T cells from blood. The source of these receptors is a human donor in good health. CDR3s leave out the opening cysteine and the closing phenylalanine or tryptophan.

V gene | CDR3 protein
TRBV4-1 | ASSRLFAISGNTIY
TRBV4-3 | ASSRDRWNYGYT
TRBV6-1 | ASNHNPNYGYT
TRBV9 | ASSEGFENIQY
TRBV5-4 | ASSPIQGYGYT
TRBV28 | ASSSLRLSTYGYT
TRBV6-6 | ASSQGSEKLF
TRBV11-3 | ASSWDGNTEAF
TRBV2 | ASSVHRPRDQPQH
TRBV7-3 | ASSLSRTDTEAF
TRBV6-6 | ASSGQQTYGYT
TRBV7-2 | ASSQGLADVGDTQY
TRBV19 | ASSRDRRHTEAF
TRBV19 | ASSISGQTNEQF
TRBV30 | AWTRGLGGANVLT
TRBV9 | ASSVVGDTQY
TRBV18 | ASSPLVIAGADTQY
TRBV6-5 | ASRRGDTQY
TRBV7-3 | ASSRTKTGAGELF
TRBV7-3 | ASSLTPLGDTQY
TRBV5-1 | ASSNGQGGETQY
TRBV10-3 | AISGHTGLGNTEAF
TRBV6-1 | ASSRGPMDGYT
TRBV7-8 | ASSFDATNEKLF
TRBV7-9 | ASSPRGGVASIHEQF
TRBV27 | ASRGLALNEQF
TRBV7-2 | ASSPPGQGRYEQY
TRBV9 | ASSSRRGSGIADTQY
TRBV7-2 | AIAGPTSGGGTDTQY
TRBV6-5 | ASSDRAGNTIY
TRBV18 | ASSPGPDGFNTEAF
TRBV14 | ASSPLGNLVNGYT
TRBV10-3 | AINRAGGQETQY
TRBV4-1 | ASSRGTGGTIDTEAF
TRBV19 | ASSSPTYEQY
TRBV21-1 | ASSKEDRELIHEQY
TRBV2 | ASSEALRDGYT
TRBV2 | ASRDRGREQY
TRBV19 | ASRPQGGMGANVLT
TRBV7-9 | ASSYGLNGELF
TRBV9 | ASSVGGLAGAGTQY
TRBV28 | ASSSAEAF
TRBV18 | ASSPPKGEQY
TRBV5-1 | ASSLDLAGGKTQY
TRBV7-9 | ASSPRRTDAF
TRBV5-1 | ASSLGHLPPSGANVLT
TRBV7-2 | ASSLAVTLGGELF
TRBV12-5 | ASGFGQLNSPLH